This T cell receptor (beta chain) was recorded in a study of OX40 agonist ivuxolimab in advanced cancers. Study conclusions and caveats: Individuals who were partial responders at 0.1-3.0 mg/kg had clonal expansion that ranked among the lowest.

The germline V and J ends were trimmed by 8 bases and 8 bases, with 21 bases remaining between them. The CDR3 consists of 14 residues. CDR1 and CDR2 from the germline V gene are LNHNV and YYDKDF (reference sequence). Sequencing used immunoSEQ multiplex PCR; TCRdb keeps in-frame clones, though not all of them. The sample yields around 62,000 clones, 84% seen once. As to this clone: Its cognate antigen is unknown.

Sequencing used CD4+ or CD8+ T cells sorted from blood, obtained in a trial of the OX40 agonist ivuxolimab. This clonotype was sampled from an adult with an advanced solid tumor such as melanoma, head and neck, liver or kidney cancer. V gene TRBV15 combines with J gene TRBJ1-2; D gene unclear. DNA for the CDR3: TGTGCCACCGCCGCGGCTTATGTCATGGAGGGCTACACCTTC. It specifies CATAAAYVMEGYTF.